A single sample is the source of the 20 T cell receptor beta chains below, sequenced in a study of T cell changes during pregnancy in multiple sclerosis. The data were produced by immunoSEQ multiplex PCR, yet TCRdb's version contains in-frame clones alone and is incomplete. The sample yields approximately 90,000 clones, about nine tenths seen once. Sequences were derived from peripheral blood, sampled after pregnancy. The origin of the receptors is a female donor in good health, enrolled as a control in a pregnancy study.

This clone was recorded once. V gene TRBV14 combines with J gene TRBJ2-3, with 8 bases matching TRBD2. Germline loops: CDR1 SGHDN, CDR2 FVKESK. J was trimmed by 5 bases and V by 0 bases; bases with no gene match: 1. The CDR3 runs 14 residues. The CDR3 sequence is CASSQDGTRDTQYF. For the CDR3, the DNA is TGTGCCAGCAGCCAAGACGGGACTAGAGATACGCAGTATTTT.

The chain combines TRBV28 with TRBJ2-7; 10 bases map to TRBD1. V shed 3 bases and J 1 base; nucleotides not matched to a gene: 6. There are 16 residues in the CDR3. CDR1 is MDHEN, CDR2 SYDVKM, per germline. In nucleotides, the CDR3 is TGTGCCAGCAGTTTCCCCCGGGGACAGGGGTCCTACGAGCAGTACTTC. This translates into CASSFPRGQGSYEQYF. The complete variable domain, with remaining parts taken from reference TRBV28 and TRBJ2-7, reads DVKVTQSSRYLVKRTGEKVFLECVQDMDHENMFWYRQDPGLGLRLIYFSYDVKMKEKGDIPEGYSVSREKKERFSLILESASTNQTSMYLCASSFPRGQGSYEQYFGPGTRLTVT.

V is TRBV6-6 and J is TRBJ2-7, with 11 bases lining up with TRBD2. CDR3 size: 14 residues. The V gene's germline CDR1 is MNHNY and CDR2 SVGAGI (reference sequence). V lost 10 bases to trimming and J lost 6 bases; unmatched junction nucleotides: 11. The CDR3, as DNA: TGTGCCATCAATAGCGGGGGGGCCACGGGCGAGCAGTACTTC. Amino acid sequence: CAINSGGATGEQYF.

The chain has TRBV7-8 and TRBJ2-3; 10 bases fit TRBD2. CDR3 length: 17 amino acids. Germline V gene sequence: CDR1 SGHVS, CDR2 FQNEAQ. Trimming cost V 8 bases and J 9 bases; bases outside gene matches: 20. CDR3 loop: CASRPLALSSGGATQYF. As DNA, the CDR3 is TGTGCCAGCCGTCCCTTGGCCCTCTCGAGCGGGGGGGCAACGCAGTATTTT.

This clone was seen a handful of times. This chain joins TRBV7-8 and TRBJ1-6; tentatively, D is TRBD1 (5 bases). Germline V gene sequence: CDR1 SGHVS, CDR2 FQNEAQ. This CDR3 spans 14 amino acids. V lost 5 bases, J lost 5 bases, and 10 bases lay in between. The CDR3: CASSPGQNNSPLHF. CDR3 bases: TGTGCCAGCAGCCCCGGACAAAATAATTCACCCCTCCACTTT.

The chain has TRBV5-1 and TRBJ2-2; the D gene is possibly TRBD2 (5 bases). CDR1 SGHRS and CDR2 YFSETQ come from the germline V gene. This CDR3 is built from 15 residues. The ends were cut back, 2 bases at V and 4 bases at J, with 12 bases in the middle. The CDR3 region has the DNA TGCGCCAGCAGCTTATTTCGGGGTAGCACCGGGGAGCTGTTTTTT. Protein product: CASSLFRGSTGELFF.

The chain couples TRBV30 to TRBJ1-5; D not certain. Trimming left V 2 bases short and J 8 bases short, with 13 bases between. The CDR3 has 13 residues. The V gene's germline CDR1 is GTSNPN and CDR2 SVGIG (reference sequence). This CDR3 reads CAWSPQAREPQHF. The CDR3 coding sequence is TGTGCCTGGAGTCCTCAAGCCCGGGAGCCCCAGCATTTT.

This chain connects TRBV30 to TRBJ2-1, with TRBD2 identical over 9 bases. Germline-derived CDR1 and CDR2 are GTSNPN and SVGIG (reference sequence). The CDR3 loop spans 16 amino acids. V shed 1 base, J shed 9 bases, and the junction held 13 bases outside the gene matches. The CDR3 here is CAWSAFSGGLGGEQFF. The DNA of the CDR3 is TGTGCCTGGAGTGCCTTTAGCGGGGGCCTCGGGGGTGAGCAGTTCTTC.

This clone has only a few counts. V is TRBV18 and J is TRBJ1-1, with 7 nucleotides matching TRBD1. Germline assignment: CDR1 KGHSH and CDR2 LQKENI. Trimming cost V 5 bases and J 4 bases; bases outside gene matches: 13. CDR3 length equals 16 residues. CDR3 in DNA: TGTGCCAGCTCAGCAAAACAGGGGCCTGTGGGCACTGAAGCTTTCTTT. Translated: CASSAKQGPVGTEAFF.

This chain joins TRBV5-8 and TRBJ1-1; no definite D call. The germline V and J ends were trimmed by 4 bases and 11 bases, with 15 bases remaining between them. Germline values: CDR1 SGHTS, CDR2 YDEGEE. The CDR3 length is 12 residues. The DNA for the CDR3 is TGTGCCAGCAGCCTTTTGGGAGGGCGGGCTTTCTTT. It translates to CASSLLGGRAFF.

CDR3: CASSLNREGGNQPQHF. CDR3 nucleotide sequence: TGTGCCAGCAGCTTGAATCGGGAGGGAGGCAATCAGCCCCAGCATTTT. V gene TRBV5-8 combines with J gene TRBJ1-5, with D uncertain. With 1 base removed from V and 2 bases from J, the gap between germline ends came to 13 bases. CDR1 SGHTS and CDR2 YDEGEE come from the germline V gene. The CDR3 is 16 residues long.

V gene TRBV19 combines with J gene TRBJ2-7; D remains ambiguous. The CDR3 extends over 11 amino acids. V was shortened by 4 bases and J by 6 bases, with 7 bases between the two germline ends. Germline V gives CDR1 LNHDA, CDR2 SQIVND (reference sequence). The CDR3 DNA sequence: TGTGCCAGTAGTAGAGGAACCGAGCAGTACTTC. The encoded protein is CASSRGTEQYF. Looking up the rest from reference TRBV19 and TRBJ2-7 gives the full variable domain: DGGITQSPKYLFRKEGQNVTLSCEQNLNHDAMYWYRQDPGQGLRLIYYSQIVNDFQKGDIAEGYSVSREKKESFPLTVTSAQKNPTAFYLCASSRGTEQYFGPGTRLTVT.

The genes are TRBV2 and TRBJ2-7; 7 nucleotides align to TRBD1. This CDR3 is built from 14 residues. With V trimmed by 2 bases and J by 6 bases, 7 bases remained unmatched. From germline, CDR1 is SNHLY and CDR2 FYNNEI. CDR3 nucleotides: TGTGCCAGCAGTGAAAGACAGGGTATCGGCGAGCAGTACTTC. This translates into CASSERQGIGEQYF. Full variable domain (outside the CDR3, taken from reference TRBV2 and TRBJ2-7): EPEVTQTPSHQVTQMGQEVILRCVPISNHLYFYWYRQILGQKVEFLVSFYNNEISEKSEIFDDQFSVERPDGSNFTLKIRSTKLEDSAMYFCASSERQGIGEQYFGPGTRLTVT.

This CDR3 reads CASSPGRDRANNEQFF. The CDR3 nucleotides are TGTGCCAGCAGCCCAGGCCGGGACAGGGCTAACAATGAGCAGTTCTTC. This sequence joins TRBV7-8 and TRBJ2-1, with 9 bases identical to TRBD1. CDR3 length: 16 amino acids. Per the germline V gene, CDR1 is SGHVS and CDR2 is FQNEAQ. Losses at the gene ends were 5 bases for V and 5 bases for J; bases not matched to a gene: 10.

The chain uses TRBV30 and TRBJ2-3; TRBD2 might be the D (6 bases). From germline, CDR1 is GTSNPN and CDR2 SVGIG (reference sequence). This CDR3 contains 17 residues. V was shortened by 2 bases and J by 4 bases, with 22 bases between the two germline ends. The CDR3 sequence is CAWSPRRGPLGADTQYF. CDR3 nucleotides: TGTGCCTGGAGTCCACGGCGGGGTCCCCTGGGAGCAGATACGCAGTATTTT. The full variable domain, rest sourced from reference TRBV30 and TRBJ2-3, is SQTIHQWPATLVQPVGSPLSLECTVEGTSNPNLYWYRQAAGRGLQLLFYSVGIGQISSEVPQNLSASRPQDRQFILSSKKLLLSDSGFYLCAWSPRRGPLGADTQYFGPGTRLTVL.

The chain joins TRBV30 to TRBJ2-2; 10 nucleotides match TRBD2. Germline assignment: CDR1 GTSNPN and CDR2 SVGIG (reference sequence). The junction had 6 bases not matched to a gene; V was cut back by 2 bases and J by 6 bases. The CDR3 loop spans 15 amino acids. The chain's CDR3 is CAWSSGGARAGELFF. CDR3 DNA sequence: TGTGCCTGGAGTAGCGGGGGGGCCAGGGCCGGGGAGCTGTTTTTT.

The chain is built from TRBV4-3 and TRBJ1-2, with 10 positions matching TRBD1. Germline V gene data show CDR1 as LGHNA and CDR2 as YSLEER. The CDR3 has 15 amino acids. Unmatched junction bases numbered 10, after V lost 4 bases and J lost 8 bases. CDR3 coding DNA: TGCGCCAGCAGCCCCGGACAGGGGGGATTGTTAGGCTACACCTTC. Encoded protein: CASSPGQGGLLGYTF.

The chain has TRBV20-1 and TRBJ1-6; unclear D gene. Trimming removed 4 bases at V and 12 bases at J, with 10 bases between. The germline gives CDR1 DFQATT, CDR2 SNEGSKA (reference sequence). This CDR3 is 11 amino acids long. In DNA, the CDR3 is TGCAGTGCTAAATATTCGTTACCCCTCCACTTT. Amino acids: CSAKYSLPLHF.

The V gene is TRBV14, the J gene TRBJ2-5, with D possibly being TRBD2 (6 bases). Trimming took 0 bases from V and 4 from J, leaving 15 bases between them. CDR1 is SGHDN, CDR2 FVKESK, per germline. The CDR3 runs to 16 residues. The CDR3 DNA follows: TGTGCCAGCAGCCAAGATAGAAGACTAGGCAGAGAGACCCAGTACTTC. Its protein is CASSQDRRLGRETQYF.

The chain has TRBV7-9 and TRBJ2-1; perhaps TRBD1 as D (5 bases). Trimming took off 8 bases at V and 0 bases at J, with 26 bases between the two ends. The CDR3 covers 19 residues. Germline V gene data show CDR1 as SEHNR and CDR2 as FQNEAQ (reference sequence). CDR3 nucleotide sequence: TGTGCCAGCGCCCAAAAGATTAGGGGCCCCCAAAGCTCCTACAATGAGCAGTTCTTC. Protein sequence: CASAQKIRGPQSSYNEQFF.